The clone carrying this T cell receptor beta chain was recorded once. The antigen remains undetermined. The study ran its PCR with 60 Vbeta and 13 Jbeta primers. Measured with immunoSEQ multiplex PCR; TCRdb has only the in-frame clones, and not every one. The sample includes about 200,000 clones, about 76% seen only once; the top ten take approximately 0.36%. The data were obtained in a study of cytomegalovirus exposure and HLA in healthy donors. On the study more broadly: Approximately 180 million T cells yielded 120 million or so unique TCR beta sequences, as an earlier analysis found.

Whole-study findings and limits: Most observed TCR sequences were rare, whereas some public TCRs were detected in many donors. In vitro data verified three CMV-associated chains as specific for CMV antigens. Diagnosis of cytomegalovirus status made by the classifier reportedly showed high specificity and sensitivity.

This receptor was identified in a male donor in good health and CMV-seropositive. Source material: PBMCs.

The CDR3 DNA reads TGTGCCAGCGCTAAAGCTAGCCCCTACGAGCAGTACTTC. As protein: CASAKASPYEQYF. The genes are TRBV11-2 and TRBJ2-7; D possibly corresponds to TRBD2 (5 bases). Germline V lookup: CDR1 SGHAT, CDR2 FQNNGV. The CDR3 runs 13 residues. The V and J ends lost 8 bases and 2 bases respectively, with 13 bases between them. The entire variable domain, with the rest obtained from reference TRBV11-2 and TRBJ2-7, is as follows: EAGVAQSPRYKIIEKRQSVAFWCNPISGHATLYWYQQILGQGPKLLIQFQNNGVVDDSQLPKDRFSAERLKGVDSTLKIQPAKLEDSAVYLCASAKASPYEQYFGPGTRLTVT.